This T cell receptor beta chain derives from a study of blood T cell repertoires in COVID-19. Study overall: COVID-19 samples, acute and convalescent, were from the United States, Italy and Spain.

V gave up 0 bases and J gave up 2 bases, with 8 bases separating them. Germline assignment: CDR1 MRHNA and CDR2 SNTAGT. The CDR3 contains 15 residues. In this sample, this clone is medium-sized. Assay used: immunoSEQ multiplex PCR; TCRdb lists only in-frame clones, some missing. The sample contains 60,000 or so clones, roughly 83% of which appear only once. The sample was peripheral blood. The source is a man aged 30-40 years with COVID-19, enrolled during active disease. V and J are TRBV6-4 and TRBJ2-1; tentative D call: TRBD2 (6 bases). CDR3 coding DNA: TGTGCCAGCAGTGACTCGGAGGGCCCCTACAATGAGCAGTTCTTC. The encoded protein is CASSDSEGPYNEQFF.